This passage covers 25 T cell receptor beta chains from one sample sequenced in a study of T cells expressing NK-cell markers. TCRdb reprocessed the 5' RACE reads and stores each CDR3 protein as one record, lacking DNA. Here the sample table reports about 260,000 distinct CDR3 sequences. The sequencing sample was made of blood T cells: a sorted CD56 or NKG2C T cell subset, CD4+ or CD8+ T cells, or bulk PBMC T cells (not recorded which). The receptors were gathered from a man aged 18-30 years in good health.

This rearrangement joins TRBV30 to TRBJ2-7. This CDR3 is built from 13 residues. Germline V lookup: CDR1 GTSNPN, CDR2 SVGIG (reference sequence). CDR3 region: CAWSLSGPYEQYF.

The J gene is TRBJ2-1, the V gene TRBV12-3 or TRBV12-4; absent DNA, TCRdb's TRBD2 call cannot be checked. This CDR3 is 13 amino acids long. Here the CDR3 reads CASNPGGWDEQFF.

V and J are TRBV25-1 and TRBJ1-3; TCRdb outputs TRBD1, but without DNA this stays unchecked. Germline lookup yields CDR1 MGHDK and CDR2 SYGVNS. The CDR3 has 15 residues. The CDR3 loop reads CASSESQPPGPTIYF.

The CDR3 reads CSVGRGNTEAFF. V usage is TRBV29-1 and J usage is TRBJ1-1; TCRdb indicates TRBD1, and absent DNA this call remains unverified. Germline-derived CDR1 and CDR2 are SQVTM and ANQGSEA. This CDR3 spans 12 amino acids.

This chain uses TRBV12-3 or TRBV12-4 with TRBJ2-1; checking the TCRdb D call of TRBD2 is not possible without DNA. CDR3 length: 15 residues. CDR3 loop: CASSLLAGGSNEQFF.

The chain uses TRBV5-1 and TRBJ2-1; as DNA is missing, the TRBD2 call by TCRdb cannot be tested. The germline V gene has CDR1 SGHRS and CDR2 YFSETQ. The CDR3 runs to 16 residues. This chain's CDR3 is CASSLGAGRSYNEQFF.

J is TRBJ1-5 and V is TRBV27; TCRdb returns TRBD1, unconfirmable since there is no DNA. Per germline, CDR1 MNHEY and CDR2 SMNVEV (reference sequence). The CDR3 sequence is 13 residues long. The CDR3 here is CASSLEGAQPQHF.

V usage is TRBV6-2 or TRBV6-3 and J usage is TRBJ1-5; there is no DNA to check the TCRdb D call of TRBD1. In germline, CDR1 is MNHEY, CDR2 SVGEGT. The CDR3 has 15 residues. CDR3 in amino acids: CASSPRAGGNQPQHF.

The V gene is TRBV11-2, the J gene TRBJ2-1; the D call of TRBD1 rests on TCRdb alone, since no DNA is present to check it. This CDR3 spans 14 amino acids. Per germline, CDR1 SGHAT and CDR2 FQNNGV. The CDR3 loop reads CASSLRTGSRGRFF.

The gene calls are TRBV24-1 and TRBJ2-1; TCRdb selects TRBD2, and the lack of DNA leaves this call unchecked. The CDR3 totals 15 residues. Germline V lookup: CDR1 KGHDR, CDR2 SFDVKD. The CDR3: CATSDLPSLGMEQSF.

The J gene is TRBJ2-2, the V gene TRBV12-3 or TRBV12-4; TCRdb calls TRBD2, which cannot be checked without DNA. The CDR3 sequence is 14 residues long. CDR3: CASKAGPNTGELFF.

The rearrangement joins TRBV5-1 to TRBJ2-1. The CDR3 contains 14 residues. Germline CDR1 is SGHRS and CDR2 is YFSETQ. The CDR3 is CASSLVGGKNEQFF.

The chain couples TRBV15 to TRBJ1-2. The length of the CDR3 is 15 residues. Germline V CDR1 and CDR2: LNHNV, YYDKDF (reference sequence). The CDR3 here is CATSQNIRDSNGYTF.

The chain links TRBV20-1 to TRBJ2-7; lacking DNA, the TRBD2 call made by TCRdb goes unchecked. The CDR3 contains 15 residues. The germline CDR1 and CDR2 sequences are DFQATT and SNEGSKA (reference sequence). The CDR3 sequence is CSASPTSGSIYEQYF.

The rearrangement joins TRBV10-1 to TRBJ2-2; lacking DNA, the TRBD2 call made by TCRdb goes unchecked. CDR3 length: 13 residues. The germline V gene has CDR1 WNHNN and CDR2 SYGVQD (reference sequence). The CDR3 sequence is CASSDSGVRELFF.

The V and J genes are TRBV12-3 or TRBV12-4 and TRBJ1-1; TCRdb reports TRBD1, a call that lacks DNA to check it against. This CDR3 has 15 amino acids. The CDR3 protein is CASSFDGQGRTEAFF.

The J gene is TRBJ2-1, the V gene TRBV5-1; TCRdb picks TRBD2, but there is no DNA to check that call. The CDR3 contains 16 residues. Germline V lookup: CDR1 SGHRS, CDR2 YFSETQ. The CDR3 sequence is CASSLSRTSGSNEQFF.

The chain links TRBV20-1 to TRBJ2-4; as DNA is missing, the TRBD2 call by TCRdb cannot be tested. Germline assignment: CDR1 DFQATT and CDR2 SNEGSKA (reference sequence). The CDR3 consists of 11 residues. The CDR3 here is CSATSLDIQYF.

The chain couples TRBV20-1 to TRBJ1-5; the TCRdb D gene call, TRBD1, has no DNA to confirm it. The germline gives CDR1 DFQATT, CDR2 SNEGSKA (reference sequence). The CDR3 consists of 15 residues. The CDR3 region is CSARERGAFNQPQHF.

The gene calls are TRBV12-3 or TRBV12-4 and TRBJ1-2; TCRdb selects TRBD1, and the lack of DNA leaves this call unchecked. The CDR3 contains 16 residues. This chain's CDR3 is CASSFGGDRGGSGYTF.

V and J are TRBV14 and TRBJ2-5. CDR1 SGHDN and CDR2 FVKESK come from the germline V gene. This CDR3 has 14 residues. This CDR3 reads CASSQVPHLGTQYF.

This chain connects TRBV29-1 to TRBJ2-1; lacking DNA, the TRBD1 call made by TCRdb goes unchecked. The V gene's germline CDR1 is SQVTM and CDR2 ANQGSEA. This CDR3 is built from 16 residues. The CDR3 loop reads CSVEALSSPEGREQFF.

The chain uses TRBV9 and TRBJ2-7; TCRdb returns TRBD1, unconfirmable since there is no DNA. This CDR3 is built from 14 residues. Looked up from germline, CDR1 is SGDLS and CDR2 is YYNGEE. The CDR3 is CASSVTGINSEQYF.

V usage is TRBV5-1 and J usage is TRBJ2-1; checking the TCRdb D call of TRBD2 is not possible without DNA. The CDR3 has 17 residues. Germline CDR1 and CDR2: SGHRS and YFSETQ. The CDR3 sequence is CASSLVVVAGGDNEQFF.

The chain links TRBV28 to TRBJ2-6; TCRdb names TRBD1, which stays unverified in the absence of DNA. The CDR3 consists of 18 residues. The germline CDR1 and CDR2 sequences are MDHEN and SYDVKM. The CDR3 here is CASSLRQGNKGGANVLTF.